The clone carrying this T cell receptor (beta chain) was observed at least ten times. Its antigen remains unknown. This sample was taken from a study of T cells after posttransplantation cyclophosphamide. General study findings and limits: TRB overlap between skin or GI tissue T cells and blood was limited. Later blood repertoires were often dominated by clones from the donor CD8+ memory compartment. TRB clonality was highly associated with recipient CMV seropositivity and reactivation.

This related bone marrow graft donor gave peripheral blood on the day of marrow donation. Germline CDR1 MGHRA, CDR2 YSYEKL. Trimming took off 5 bases at V and 5 bases at J, with 12 bases between the two ends. The CDR3 length is 13 residues. Profiled with immunoSEQ multiplex PCR; TCRdb holds only in-frame clones, not every one. Listed for the sample are 20,000 to 30,000 clones, none seen a single time. The sample comprised PBMCs. The sequence was obtained from a woman between 50 and 59 years old in good health, CMV-negative, and a related stem cell transplant donor. The V gene is TRBV4-1, the J gene TRBJ2-5, with D unclear. CDR3 sequence reads: CASSSRRVETQYF. As DNA, the CDR3 is TGCGCCAGCAGCTCACGAAGAGTGGAGACCCAGTACTTC.